This TCR beta chain came from a study of blood T cell repertoires in COVID-19. Study overall: PBMCs, B-cell-depleted T cells, or T cells were the source of the cDNA or gDNA that made up the material.

Per the authors' pipeline: Reference gene primer amplification gave nucleated cell count estimates. Here immunoSEQ multiplex PCR was the method, and the copy in TCRdb shows in-frame clones only, minus some. The V and J calls and clone size come from that table; D and trimming were worked out from the DNA. The sample comprises approximately 240,000 clones, 75% to 95% of which are singletons, and approximately 2% rests with the top ten. Ages ranged from about 18 to 89 years, with residence in under 25 US areas. Participants' own reports of clinical history determined their cohort assignment. From germline, CDR1 is SGHDT and CDR2 YYEEEE. The CDR3 extends over 15 amino acids. The germline V and J ends were trimmed by 1 base and 5 bases, with 15 bases remaining between them.

The chain carries TRBV5-6 and TRBJ1-2, with D uncertain. The TCR comes from a woman aged 18-29 years who had recovered from COVID-19. The source material was PBMCs or T cells enriched from blood (not recorded which). CDR3 nucleotide sequence: TGTGCCAGCAGCTTGATCGTACGGGATCAATATGGCTACACCTTC. Translation: CASSLIVRDQYGYTF.